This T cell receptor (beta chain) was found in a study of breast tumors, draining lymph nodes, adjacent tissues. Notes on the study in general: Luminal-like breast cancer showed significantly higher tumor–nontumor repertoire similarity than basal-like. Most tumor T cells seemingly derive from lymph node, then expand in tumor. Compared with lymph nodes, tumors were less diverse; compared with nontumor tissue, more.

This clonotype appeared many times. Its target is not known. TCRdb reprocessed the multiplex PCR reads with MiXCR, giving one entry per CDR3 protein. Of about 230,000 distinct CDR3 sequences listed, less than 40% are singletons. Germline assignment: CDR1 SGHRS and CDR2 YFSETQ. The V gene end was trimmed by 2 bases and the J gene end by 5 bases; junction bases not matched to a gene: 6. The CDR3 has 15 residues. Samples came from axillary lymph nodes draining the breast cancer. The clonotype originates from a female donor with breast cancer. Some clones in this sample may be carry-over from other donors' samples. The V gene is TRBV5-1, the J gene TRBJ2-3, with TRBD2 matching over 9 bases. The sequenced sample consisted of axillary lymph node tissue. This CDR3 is CASSLRGRAGDTQYF. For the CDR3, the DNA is TGCGCCAGCAGCTTACGCGGGAGGGCCGGAGATACGCAGTATTTT.